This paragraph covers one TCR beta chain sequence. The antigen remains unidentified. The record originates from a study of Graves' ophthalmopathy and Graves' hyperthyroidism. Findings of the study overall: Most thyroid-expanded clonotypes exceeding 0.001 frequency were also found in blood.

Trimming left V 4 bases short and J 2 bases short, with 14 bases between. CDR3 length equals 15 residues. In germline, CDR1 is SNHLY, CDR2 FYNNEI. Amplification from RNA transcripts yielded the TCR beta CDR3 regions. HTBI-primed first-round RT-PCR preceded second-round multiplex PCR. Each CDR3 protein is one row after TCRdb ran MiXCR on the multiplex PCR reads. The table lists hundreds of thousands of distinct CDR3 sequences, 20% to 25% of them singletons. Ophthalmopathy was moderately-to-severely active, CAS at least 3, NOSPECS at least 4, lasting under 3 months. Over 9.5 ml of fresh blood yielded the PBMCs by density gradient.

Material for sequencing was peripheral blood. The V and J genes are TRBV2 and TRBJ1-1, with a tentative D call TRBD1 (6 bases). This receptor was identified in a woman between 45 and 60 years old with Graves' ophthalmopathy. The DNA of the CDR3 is TGTGCCAGCAGTGGTACCGGGGGCTTTAACACTGAAGCTTTCTTT. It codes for CASSGTGGFNTEAFF.